The rows below give T cell receptor beta chains drawn from one sample of a study of cytomegalovirus exposure and HLA in healthy donors. Measured with immunoSEQ multiplex PCR; TCRdb has only the in-frame clones, and not every one. The sample records over 80,000 clones, roughly four fifths being singletons. The specimen sequenced was PBMCs. These receptors originate from a man between 40 and 49 years old in good health and CMV-seronegative. CDR3s leave out the opening cysteine and the closing phenylalanine or tryptophan. The D gene is left open where the match is weak.

d_call j_call v_call cdr3_length cdr3_aa
- TRBJ2-2 TRBV2 13 ASRVDSTNTGELF
- TRBJ2-1 TRBV7-8 13 ASSPNRGAGNEQF
TRBD2 TRBJ2-7 TRBV10-3 13 AISEPGTSGYEQY
- TRBJ1-1 TRBV5-4 11 ASSLEQDTEAF
- TRBJ1-1 TRBV4-3 13 ASSQEWRGSTEAF
TRBD1 TRBJ1-2 TRBV5-4 11 ASSLGQGDGYT
TRBD2 TRBJ2-5 TRBV7-6 13 ASSSPGGGQETQY
TRBD2 TRBJ2-7 TRBV4-3 12 ASSQVAGGFEQY
TRBD2 TRBJ2-3 TRBV18 15 ASSLSTGTSRTDTQY
- TRBJ1-1 TRBV4-1 12 ASSQPTARTEAF
- TRBJ1-1 TRBV2 10 ASSTFEMKAF
- TRBJ1-1 TRBV6-1 11 ASSEDSYTEAF
TRBD1 TRBJ1-5 TRBV28 13 ASSQGTGGNQPQH
- TRBJ1-3 TRBV5-1 14 ASSLGQGISGNTIY
- TRBJ2-1 TRBV7-2 13 ASSVDSGSYNEQF
- TRBJ2-2 TRBV6-1 12 ASSVEYTRRELF
TRBD2 TRBJ2-4 TRBV30 12 AWTVRGAENIQY
TRBD2 TRBJ2-1 TRBV7-6 15 ASSLGVPTSGNNEQF
- TRBJ1-2 TRBV28 10 ASHLPGYGYT
- TRBJ1-1 TRBV6-5 14 ASSYRGYALNTEAF
TRBD1 TRBJ2-6 TRBV18 13 ASSDTGAGANVLT
TRBD1 TRBJ2-1 TRBV7-2 11 ASSRGDRGRWF
- TRBJ2-5 TRBV7-8 14 ASRNLLGERMETQY